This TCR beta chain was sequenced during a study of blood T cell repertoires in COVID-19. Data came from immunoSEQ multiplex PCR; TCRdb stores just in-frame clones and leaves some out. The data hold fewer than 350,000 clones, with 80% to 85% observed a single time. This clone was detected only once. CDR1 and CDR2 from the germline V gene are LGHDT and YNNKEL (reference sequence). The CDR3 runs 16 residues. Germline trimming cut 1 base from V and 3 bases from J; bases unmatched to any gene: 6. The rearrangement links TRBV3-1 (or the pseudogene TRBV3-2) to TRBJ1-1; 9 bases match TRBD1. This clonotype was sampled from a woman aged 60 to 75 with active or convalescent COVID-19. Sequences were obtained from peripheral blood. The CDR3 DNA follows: TGTGCCAGCAGCCAAGTGACGACAGGGGGGTACACTGAAGCTTTCTTT. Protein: CASSQVTTGGYTEAFF.